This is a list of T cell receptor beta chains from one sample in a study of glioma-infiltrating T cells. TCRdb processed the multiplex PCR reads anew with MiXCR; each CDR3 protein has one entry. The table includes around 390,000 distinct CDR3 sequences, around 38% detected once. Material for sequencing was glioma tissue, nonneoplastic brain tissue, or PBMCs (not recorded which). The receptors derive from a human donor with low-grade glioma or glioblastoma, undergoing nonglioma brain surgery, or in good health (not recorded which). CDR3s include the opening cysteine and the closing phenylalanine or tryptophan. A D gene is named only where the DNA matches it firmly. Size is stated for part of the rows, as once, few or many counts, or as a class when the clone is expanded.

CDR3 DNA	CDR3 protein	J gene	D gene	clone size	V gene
TGTACCAGCAGCTTAGCGCTTGGGGGGCCCACTGAAGCTTTCTTT	CTSSLALGGPTEAFF	TRBJ1-1	.	.	TRBV4-2
TGTGCCAGCACCTCTCTTCAGGACCCTAGCACAGATACGCAGTATTTT	CASTSLQDPSTDTQYF	TRBJ2-3	.	many	TRBV4-2
TGCAGTGCCTCCCCGGGGGACAGCCTCTCCTACGAGCAGTACTTC	CSASPGDSLSYEQYF	TRBJ2-7	.	.	TRBV20-1
TGTGCCAGCAGCGTTGACTACACAGATACGCAGTATTTT	CASSVDYTDTQYF	TRBJ2-3	.	.	TRBV7-2
TGTGCCAGCAGCGCCGGGACAACCTATCAAGAGACCCAGTACTTC	CASSAGTTYQETQYF	TRBJ2-5	.	.	TRBV7-2
TGCGCCATCAGCTTGCGTTGGGCGACCAGCTCCTACAATGAGCAGTTCTTC	CAISLRWATSSYNEQFF	TRBJ2-1	.	.	TRBV5-1
TGCGCCAGCAGCCAAGATCCGTGGACAGCGGACTACGAGCAGTACTTC	CASSQDPWTADYEQYF	TRBJ2-7	.	.	TRBV4-3
TGTGCCAGCAGTGAATACCAGGGGAGCTCCTACGAGCAGTACTTC	CASSEYQGSSYEQYF	TRBJ2-7	.	many	TRBV25-1
TGTGCCAGCAGTTTTTCCTTGGAGGTTAGTGTCTACGAGCAGTACTTC	CASSFSLEVSVYEQYF	TRBJ2-7	.	.	TRBV27
TGTGCCAGCAGCGCAGGACTTTTAAACACAGATACGCAGTATTTT	CASSAGLLNTDTQYF	TRBJ2-3	.	.	TRBV27
TGCAGTGCTAGCCCCCTCGGGTATCACCCCCAGCATTTT	CSASPLGYHPQHF	TRBJ1-5	.	.	TRBV20-1
TGCAGTGCTAGCCGTGGGGGTTACGGCTACACCTTC	CSASRGGYGYTF	TRBJ1-2	.	few	TRBV20-1
TGTGCCAGCGCCTACAGGGGGTCCTTCTATGGCTACACCTTC	CASAYRGSFYGYTF	TRBJ1-2	TRBD1	.	TRBV6-1
TGTGCCAGCAGCCAAGTTTTGACCCCGGGACAGGTGAACACCGGGGAGCTGTTTTTT	CASSQVLTPGQVNTGELFF	TRBJ2-2	TRBD1	.	TRBV3-1
TGCGCCAGCAGCTTGAGGTCAGGGGGAAGGGAGAAGTACTTC	CASSLRSGGREKYF	TRBJ2-7	TRBD1	.	TRBV7-9
TGTGCCAGAAGCCCCGACAAGAACTATGGCTACACCTTC	CARSPDKNYGYTF	TRBJ1-2	.	.	TRBV7-2
TGTGCCACGCATCTTAGCGTGGCCCACACAGATACGCAGTATTTT	CATHLSVAHTDTQYF	TRBJ2-3	.	.	TRBV2
TGCGCCAGCAGCCAGAGAGGGAATAATGAAAAACTGTTTTTT	CASSQRGNNEKLFF	TRBJ1-4	.	.	TRBV4-3
TGTGCCAGCAGTCGACAGGGTGGGGTCTGGGACGGGGAGCTGTTTTTT	CASSRQGGVWDGELFF	TRBJ2-2	TRBD1	many	TRBV27
TGTGCCAGCAGCCCGTTAATCGGGTCGGATAATGAGCGGTTCTTC	CASSPLIGSDNERFF	TRBJ2-1	.	.	TRBV7-9
TGCGCCGCCTCCCTTGGCCCAGCGGGAACAGATACGCAGTATTTT	CAASLGPAGTDTQYF	TRBJ2-3	TRBD2	.	TRBV5-1
TGTGCCAGCAGTCCCCATGGGCAGGGGGCTCGAGATGAGCAGTTCTTC	CASSPHGQGARDEQFF	TRBJ2-1	TRBD1	many	TRBV28
TGCAGTGCCAAACAGGGATCCTACGAGAAGTACTTC	CSAKQGSYEKYF	TRBJ2-7	.	.	TRBV20-1
TGTGCCAGCGGCTATTTAGCGGCACGGGCAGATACGCAGTATTTT	CASGYLAARADTQYF	TRBJ2-3	.	many	TRBV27
TGTGCCAGCAGTTTTTCGCCCGACCTTGACTACGAGCAGTACTTC	CASSFSPDLDYEQYF	TRBJ2-7	.	.	TRBV6-1
TGTGCCAGCAGTTTACCCCTGAGGGATTCGGGGACGGCTTTCTTT	CASSLPLRDSGTAFF	TRBJ1-1	.	many	TRBV28
TGCGCCAGCAGTGACGAGGGGGGAAGGACTGAAGCTTTCTTT	CASSDEGGRTEAFF	TRBJ1-1	.	.	TRBV10-2
TGTGCCAGCAGCCTGGAGGGGGTGGTCGCTTTCTTT	CASSLEGVVAFF	TRBJ1-1	.	.	TRBV5-6
TGTGCCAGCCTAGCGAGCCGATACGAGCAGTACTTC	CASLASRYEQYF	TRBJ2-7	.	many	TRBV6-1
TGTGCCAGCAGTGAATATCCGGACGGAATGAACACTGAAGCTTTCTTT	CASSEYPDGMNTEAFF	TRBJ1-1	.	few	TRBV25-1
TGTGCCAGCAGCCCCCTTCACGGCGAGCAGTACTTC	CASSPLHGEQYF	TRBJ2-7	.	many	TRBV28
TGTGCCACCAGTGATTTCAGGGTGGACTATGGCTACACCTTC	CATSDFRVDYGYTF	TRBJ1-2	.	few	TRBV24-1
TGCAGTGCTAGCTATAGGGGGCAAGCAGAGACCCAGTACTTC	CSASYRGQAETQYF	TRBJ2-5	TRBD1	.	TRBV20-1
TGTGCCAGCAGTTTACCCCTAAAGCGCCTGAGCTCCTACAATGAGCAGTTCTTC	CASSLPLKRLSSYNEQFF	TRBJ2-1	.	many	TRBV28
TGTGCCAGCAGCTTACTACAGCGCTCTTCCTACAATGAGCAGTTCTTC	CASSLLQRSSYNEQFF	TRBJ2-1	.	.	TRBV6-5
TGCGCCAGCAGCCAGACGGCGAACACTGAAGCTTTCTTT	CASSQTANTEAFF	TRBJ1-1	.	.	TRBV4-1
TGCAGCGCAACCTGGGCGTACAATGAGCAGTTCTTC	CSATWAYNEQFF	TRBJ2-1	.	.	TRBV29-1
TGCAGTGCTAGTCCGGGGCCCAATGAAAAACTGTTTTTT	CSASPGPNEKLFF	TRBJ1-4	.	.	TRBV20-1
TGCGCCAGCAGCTTGGATCCAGCGACGAACACTGAAGCTTTCTTT	CASSLDPATNTEAFF	TRBJ1-1	.	.	TRBV5-1
TGTGCCAGCAGTCTGCGAGGGGGCAGCCCCTACGAGCAGTACTTC	CASSLRGGSPYEQYF	TRBJ2-7	TRBD1	many	TRBV28
TGCAGTGCTCGCCTGGTAACAGATACGCAGTATTTT	CSARLVTDTQYF	TRBJ2-3	.	.	TRBV20-1
TGCAGTGCCGGGAGGGGCAATGACGAGCAGTACTTC	CSAGRGNDEQYF	TRBJ2-7	TRBD2	many	TRBV20-1
TGTGCCAGCAGTTGGTATGAGCAGTCCTTC	CASSWYEQSF	TRBJ2-1	.	.	TRBV2
TGTGCCAGCAGCCCCCTCAACACTGAAGCTTTCTTT	CASSPLNTEAFF	TRBJ1-1	.	.	TRBV7-9
TGCGCCAGCAGCCAGGACGGACGGGAGGTCGTCGGGCAGTACTTC	CASSQDGREVVGQYF	TRBJ2-7	TRBD2	few	TRBV4-3
TGTGCCATCAGTGAGTCGACTAGCGGGAGGGCCCGCGAGCAGTACTTC	CAISESTSGRAREQYF	TRBJ2-7	TRBD2	.	TRBV10-3
TGTGCCAGCAGCCCAAGCCAAGCGGGAGAAAACGAGCAGTACTTC	CASSPSQAGENEQYF	TRBJ2-7	TRBD2	.	TRBV7-2
TGTGCCTGGAGTGTAGCGGGACATTATGGCTACACCTTC	CAWSVAGHYGYTF	TRBJ1-2	.	.	TRBV30
TGTACCAGCAGCACCGTTTACGGAGCAACTAATGAAAAACTGTTTTTT	CTSSTVYGATNEKLFF	TRBJ1-4	.	once	TRBV27
TGTGCCAGCAGTTACTCGCTCGGGACTAGCGGCGAGCAGTACTTC	CASSYSLGTSGEQYF	TRBJ2-7	TRBD2	.	TRBV6-6
TGTGCCAGCAGTACCAGACAGGGGTTCGGCTACACCTTC	CASSTRQGFGYTF	TRBJ1-2	TRBD1	.	TRBV27
TGCAGTGCTGGGTCCTCCTACGAGCAGTACTTC	CSAGSSYEQYF	TRBJ2-7	.	few	TRBV20-1
TGTGCCAGCAGTTTACTGACAGGGGAAAAGCCCCAGCATTTT	CASSLLTGEKPQHF	TRBJ1-5	TRBD1	.	TRBV28
TGTGCCAGCAGCTTTGGACCACAGGGTTTCATGAACACTGAAGCTTTCTTT	CASSFGPQGFMNTEAFF	TRBJ1-1	.	.	TRBV5-6
TGTGCCAGCAGCCCGGGAGGAGGGCCAGATGAGCAGTTCTTC	CASSPGGGPDEQFF	TRBJ2-1	TRBD2	many	TRBV6-1
TGCAGTGCTAGAGATGGCGGGAGGGTAGGCAATGAGCAGTTCTTC	CSARDGGRVGNEQFF	TRBJ2-1	TRBD2	many	TRBV20-1
TGTGCCACCAGGGACCTAAGCTCCTACAATGAGCAGTTCTTC	CATRDLSSYNEQFF	TRBJ2-1	.	.	TRBV15
TGTGCCAGCAGTTTCTACGAGGGAACCCACTCTAACCATGGCTACACCTTC	CASSFYEGTHSNHGYTF	TRBJ1-2	.	.	TRBV28
TGTGCCAGCAGCTTAACACTCCCCAGGGGCACGCAGTATTTT	CASSLTLPRGTQYF	TRBJ2-3	.	.	TRBV7-2
TGTGCCAGCAGCTTAGGGGACATGGGGGAGACCCAGTACTTC	CASSLGDMGETQYF	TRBJ2-5	.	few	TRBV7-3